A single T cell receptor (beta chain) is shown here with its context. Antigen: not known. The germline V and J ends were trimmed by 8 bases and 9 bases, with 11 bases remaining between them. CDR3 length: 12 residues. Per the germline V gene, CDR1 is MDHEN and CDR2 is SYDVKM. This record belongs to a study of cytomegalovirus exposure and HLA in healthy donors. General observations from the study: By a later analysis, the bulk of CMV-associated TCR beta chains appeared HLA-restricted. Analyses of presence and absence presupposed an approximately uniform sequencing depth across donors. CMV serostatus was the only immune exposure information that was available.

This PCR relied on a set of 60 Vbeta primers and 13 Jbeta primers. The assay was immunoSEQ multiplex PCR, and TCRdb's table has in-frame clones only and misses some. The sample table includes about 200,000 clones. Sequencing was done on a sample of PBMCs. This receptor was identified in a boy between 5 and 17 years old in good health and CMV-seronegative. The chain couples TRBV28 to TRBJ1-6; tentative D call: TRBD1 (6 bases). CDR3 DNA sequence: TGTGCCAGCGGGGCAGGGGCTTCACCCCTCCACTTT. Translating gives CASGAGASPLHF.